This T cell receptor beta chain emerged from a study of blood T cell repertoires in COVID-19. For the study at large: Whether acute or convalescent, the COVID-19 samples came from the United States, Italy and Spain. The cDNA or gDNA used as material had been derived from T cells, B-cell-depleted T cells, or PBMCs.

In the original processing: Using reference gene primer amplification, nucleated cell counts were estimated. The data were produced by immunoSEQ multiplex PCR, yet TCRdb's version contains in-frame clones alone and is incomplete. D and trimming come from the DNA, and the V and J calls and clone size come from that table. The table records about 180,000 clones, around 86% of them present only once. The CDR3 extends over 12 amino acids. V was shortened by 5 bases and J by 8 bases, with 9 bases between the two germline ends. This TCR was sampled from a man aged 50 to 59 with active or convalescent COVID-19. This chain links TRBV12-3 or TRBV12-4 with TRBJ1-4; no firm D call. Sequenced sample: peripheral blood. CDR3 nucleotides: TGTGCCAGCAGTCCCCTCTCCGAAAAACTGTTTTTT. This codes for CASSPLSEKLFF.